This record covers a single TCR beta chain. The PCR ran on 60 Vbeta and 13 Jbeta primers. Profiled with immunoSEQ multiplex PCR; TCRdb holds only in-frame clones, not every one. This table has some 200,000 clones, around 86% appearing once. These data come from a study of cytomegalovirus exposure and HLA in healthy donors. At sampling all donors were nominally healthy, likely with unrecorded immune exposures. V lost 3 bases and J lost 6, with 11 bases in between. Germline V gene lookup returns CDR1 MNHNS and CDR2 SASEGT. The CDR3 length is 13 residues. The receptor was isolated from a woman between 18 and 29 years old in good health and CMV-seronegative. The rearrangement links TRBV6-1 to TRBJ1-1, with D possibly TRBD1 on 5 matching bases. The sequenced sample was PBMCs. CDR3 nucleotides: TGTGCCAGCAGTGATGGTTCGGGGGCTGAAGCTTTCTTT. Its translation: CASSDGSGAEAFF.